A selection of T cell receptor beta chains follows, all from one sample in a study of cytomegalovirus exposure and HLA in healthy donors. The table came from immunoSEQ multiplex PCR; TCRdb's copy has only in-frame clones and leaves some out. The table shows some 150,000 clones, with 55% to 65% occurring only once. The sequenced sample was PBMCs. The receptor set was obtained from a man aged 35 to 55 in good health and CMV-seronegative. Both conserved end residues are part of each CDR3. A D gene is named only where the DNA matches it firmly. Rows may omit the clone size; those that give it use once, few, many or a size class.

CDR3: CSVGTSGGLGQFF
DNA: TGCAGCGTCGGGACTAGCGGGGGACTTGGGCAGTTCTTC
J: TRBJ2-1
size: NA
D: TRBD2
V: TRBV29-1

CDR3: CASSSGLAGGYSYNEQFF
DNA: TGCGCCAGCAGCTCGGGACTAGCGGGGGGTTACTCCTACAATGAGCAGTTCTTC
J: TRBJ2-1
size: NA
D: TRBD2
V: TRBV5-1

CDR3: CSSSTSDGELFF
DNA: TGTTCCAGCAGCACCAGTGACGGGGAGCTGTTTTTT
J: TRBJ2-2
size: NA
D: NA
V: TRBV7-9

CDR3: CASSFAGSTEAFF
DNA: TGTGCCAGCAGCTTCGCGGGCAGCACTGAAGCTTTCTTT
J: TRBJ1-1
size: NA
D: NA
V: TRBV7-3

CDR3: CASSLGLAGGPAGELFF
DNA: TGTGCCAGCAGTTTGGGACTAGCGGGAGGGCCCGCCGGGGAGCTGTTTTTT
J: TRBJ2-2
size: NA
D: TRBD2
V: TRBV27

CDR3: CASKLRNTGELFF
DNA: TGTGCCAGCAAACTCCGGAACACCGGGGAGCTGTTTTTT
J: TRBJ2-2
size: few
D: NA
V: TRBV2

CDR3: CASSIRTGGYEQYF
DNA: TGTGCCAGTAGTATTCGGACAGGGGGCTACGAGCAGTACTTC
J: TRBJ2-7
size: few
D: TRBD1
V: TRBV19

CDR3: CASNQGGQTEAFF
DNA: TGTGCCAGCAACCAAGGAGGGCAGACTGAAGCTTTCTTT
J: TRBJ1-1
size: NA
D: NA
V: TRBV9

CDR3: CASSLTDRSSYEQYF
DNA: TGTGCCAGCAGCTTAACCGACAGGAGCTCCTACGAGCAGTACTTC
J: TRBJ2-7
size: NA
D: NA
V: TRBV7-2

CDR3: CSAVAGGPGGTQYF
DNA: TGCAGCGCCGTAGCGGGGGGGCCTGGTGGGACCCAGTACTTC
J: TRBJ2-5
size: NA
D: TRBD2
V: TRBV29-1

CDR3: CASSIGGPPYEQYF
DNA: TGTGCCAGCAGTATAGGGGGCCCCCCTTACGAGCAGTACTTC
J: TRBJ2-7
size: NA
D: TRBD1
V: TRBV6-1

CDR3: CASSQLPQGMNTEAFF
DNA: TGTGCCAGCAGCCAACTACCGCAGGGGATGAACACTGAAGCTTTCTTT
J: TRBJ1-1
size: once
D: NA
V: TRBV14

CDR3: CASSFEGESYNEQFF
DNA: TGTGCCAGCAGCTTTGAGGGCGAGTCCTACAATGAGCAGTTCTTC
J: TRBJ2-1
size: NA
D: NA
V: TRBV5-5

CDR3: CASSLSLAGGPTDTQYF
DNA: TGTGCCAGCAGCTTGAGTCTAGCGGGGGGGCCAACAGATACGCAGTATTTT
J: TRBJ2-3
size: once
D: TRBD2
V: TRBV5-6

CDR3: CASSEGRGSGANVLTF
DNA: TGTGCCAGCAGTGAAGGAAGGGGTTCTGGGGCCAACGTCCTGACTTTC
J: TRBJ2-6
size: few
D: NA
V: TRBV2

CDR3: CASSSQTSGRANEQFF
DNA: TGTGCCAGCAGCTCTCAGACTAGCGGGAGGGCCAATGAGCAGTTCTTC
J: TRBJ2-1
size: NA
D: TRBD2
V: TRBV7-3

CDR3: CASNPRGTENTEAFF
DNA: TGTGCCAGCAACCCTAGGGGGACAGAGAACACTGAAGCTTTCTTT
J: TRBJ1-1
size: NA
D: TRBD1
V: TRBV5-4

CDR3: CAWARGLAGVGDTQYF
DNA: TGTGCCTGGGCCCGGGGACTAGCGGGGGTAGGAGATACGCAGTATTTT
J: TRBJ2-3
size: NA
D: TRBD2
V: TRBV30

CDR3: CAGSLGNQPQHF
DNA: TGTGCCGGATCCCTCGGGAATCAGCCCCAGCATTTT
J: TRBJ1-5
size: few
D: NA
V: TRBV30

CDR3: CASRIGQGVYEQYF
DNA: TGTGCCAGCAGAATCGGACAAGGGGTCTACGAGCAGTACTTC
J: TRBJ2-7
size: NA
D: NA
V: TRBV6-5

CDR3: CASRSQGGELFF
DNA: TGTGCCAGCAGAAGCCAGGGGGGGGAGCTGTTTTTT
J: TRBJ2-2
size: NA
D: NA
V: TRBV5-6

CDR3: CASSLGTVYGEQFF
DNA: TGCGCCAGCAGCTTAGGGACAGTTTATGGTGAGCAGTTCTTC
J: TRBJ2-1
size: once
D: TRBD1
V: TRBV5-1

CDR3: CASSQDLAGGLGTGELFF
DNA: TGTGCCAGCAGCCAAGATCTGGCGGGGGGGCTGGGGACCGGGGAGCTGTTTTTT
J: TRBJ2-2
size: NA
D: TRBD2
V: TRBV4-2

CDR3: CASSLIIAGGPKNEQFF
DNA: TGTGCCAGCAGCTTAATCATAGCGGGGGGGCCAAAAAATGAGCAGTTCTTC
J: TRBJ2-1
size: NA
D: TRBD2
V: TRBV11-2

CDR3: CASSLDGGSGANVLTF
DNA: TGTGCCAGCAGCTTAGACGGAGGCTCTGGGGCCAACGTCCTGACTTTC
J: TRBJ2-6
size: NA
D: NA
V: TRBV13

CDR3: CAISPGLDTDTQYF
DNA: TGTGCCATCAGTCCGGGACTAGACACAGATACGCAGTATTTT
J: TRBJ2-3
size: NA
D: TRBD2
V: TRBV10-3

CDR3: CASSLPGQGDEQFF
DNA: TGCGCCAGCAGCTTGCCGGGACAAGGGGATGAGCAGTTCTTC
J: TRBJ2-1
size: NA
D: NA
V: TRBV5-1

CDR3: CASSSPGLASDEQFF
DNA: TGCGCCAGCAGTTCTCCGGGACTAGCGAGTGATGAGCAGTTCTTC
J: TRBJ2-1
size: NA
D: TRBD2
V: TRBV5-1

CDR3: CASSVVELTGELFF
DNA: TGTGCCAGCAGTGTAGTGGAGTTGACCGGGGAGCTGTTTTTT
J: TRBJ2-2
size: NA
D: NA
V: TRBV2

CDR3: CASSLLKGAGELFF
DNA: TGTGCTAGCAGCCTCCTCAAAGGGGCCGGGGAGCTGTTTTTT
J: TRBJ2-2
size: NA
D: NA
V: TRBV7-7

CDR3: CASSLAGGPNEQYF
DNA: TGTGCCAGCAGTTTAGCGGGGGGGCCGAACGAGCAGTACTTC
J: TRBJ2-7
size: NA
D: TRBD2
V: TRBV6-5

CDR3: CASSDRRQAQYF
DNA: TGTGCCAGCAGCGACCGACGACAGGCCCAATACTTC
J: TRBJ2-5
size: NA
D: NA
V: TRBV7-2

CDR3: CASKLGASGGNTGELFF
DNA: TGTGCCAGCAAATTAGGTGCTAGCGGGGGGAACACCGGGGAGCTGTTTTTT
J: TRBJ2-2
size: NA
D: TRBD2
V: TRBV27

CDR3: CASSFDFFTGELFF
DNA: TGTGCCAGCAGTTTTGACTTCTTCACCGGGGAGCTGTTTTTT
J: TRBJ2-2
size: NA
D: NA
V: TRBV27

CDR3: CASSGQGNTGELFF
DNA: TGTGCCAGCAGTGGGCAGGGGAACACCGGGGAGCTGTTTTTT
J: TRBJ2-2
size: NA
D: NA
V: TRBV6-4

CDR3: CASSLSPAGMMGGYTF
DNA: TGTGCCAGCAGCTTAAGCCCGGCAGGGATGATGGGTGGCTACACCTTC
J: TRBJ1-2
size: few
D: NA
V: TRBV7-6

CDR3: CSVEYSGTGGRLSYTF
DNA: TGCAGCGTTGAATATTCCGGGACAGGGGGCAGACTTAGCTACACCTTC
J: TRBJ1-2
size: NA
D: TRBD1
V: TRBV29-1

CDR3: CAISAGLAGGQDEQYF
DNA: TGTGCCATCAGTGCTGGACTAGCGGGGGGGCAGGACGAGCAGTACTTC
J: TRBJ2-7
size: once
D: TRBD2
V: TRBV10-3

CDR3: CASSQEVDRGLDTQYF
DNA: TGCGCCAGCAGCCAAGAGGTCGACAGGGGGCTCGATACGCAGTATTTT
J: TRBJ2-3
size: NA
D: TRBD1
V: TRBV4-1

CDR3: CASSLGGLLSYNEQFF
DNA: TGTGCCAGCAGCTTGGGGGGGCTCCTCTCCTACAATGAGCAGTTCTTC
J: TRBJ2-1
size: few
D: NA
V: TRBV5-4

CDR3: CASSQVDRAGEKLFF
DNA: TGCGCCAGCAGCCAAGTGGACAGGGCGGGTGAAAAACTGTTTTTT
J: TRBJ1-4
size: few
D: TRBD1
V: TRBV4-1

CDR3: CASSESYRETQYF
DNA: TGTGCCAGCAGTGAGTCCTACAGGGAGACCCAGTACTTC
J: TRBJ2-5
size: NA
D: NA
V: TRBV25-1

CDR3: CASNPRESRGSPLHF
DNA: TGTGCCAGCAACCCAAGGGAGAGCAGAGGTTCACCCCTCCACTTT
J: TRBJ1-6
size: NA
D: NA
V: TRBV6-5

CDR3: CASSGRGHNEQFF
DNA: TGTGCCAGCAGCGGGAGAGGGCACAATGAGCAGTTCTTC
J: TRBJ2-1
size: few
D: NA
V: TRBV13

CDR3: CASSETRANNEQFF
DNA: TGTGCCAGCTCAGAAACCAGGGCCAACAATGAGCAGTTCTTC
J: TRBJ2-1
size: NA
D: NA
V: TRBV18

CDR3: CASSSRTSSPYEQYF
DNA: TGCGCCAGCAGCTCTAGGACTAGTTCCCCCTACGAGCAGTACTTC
J: TRBJ2-7
size: NA
D: TRBD2
V: TRBV5-1

CDR3: CASSPSAGVREQYF
DNA: TGTGCCAGCAGCCCCTCTGCAGGGGTTAGGGAGCAGTACTTC
J: TRBJ2-7
size: NA
D: NA
V: TRBV7-3

CDR3: CASSFATGGTNEKLFF
DNA: TGTGCCAGCAGCTTCGCTACAGGGGGTACCAATGAAAAACTGTTTTTT
J: TRBJ1-4
size: few
D: TRBD1
V: TRBV7-9

CDR3: CASINPGANVLTF
DNA: TGTGCCAGCATCAATCCTGGGGCCAACGTCCTGACTTTC
J: TRBJ2-6
size: NA
D: NA
V: TRBV9

CDR3: CASSPSGQPTYEQYF
DNA: TGTGCCAGCAGCCCCTCCGGACAGCCTACGTACGAGCAGTACTTC
J: TRBJ2-7
size: NA
D: NA
V: TRBV14

CDR3: CASRKLSGRATNTQYF
DNA: TGTGCCAGCAGGAAACTCAGCGGGAGGGCGACAAATACGCAGTATTTT
J: TRBJ2-3
size: once
D: TRBD2
V: TRBV27

CDR3: CASSDGLAGYIGVDEQFF
DNA: TGTGCCAGCAGTGACGGACTAGCGGGGTATATTGGGGTCGATGAGCAGTTCTTC
J: TRBJ2-1
size: NA
D: TRBD2
V: TRBV27

CDR3: CASSPLSSAGGPGEQYF
DNA: TGTGCCAGCTCACCACTGTCAAGTGCGGGAGGGCCTGGCGAGCAGTACTTC
J: TRBJ2-7
size: NA
D: TRBD2
V: TRBV18

CDR3: CASSYGTGRGDTQYF
DNA: TGTGCCAGCAGCTACGGGACAGGCCGGGGGGATACGCAGTATTTT
J: TRBJ2-3
size: NA
D: TRBD1
V: TRBV5-6

CDR3: CSVEGVGGGGTDTQYF
DNA: TGCAGCGTTGAAGGAGTCGGTGGAGGGGGCACAGATACGCAGTATTTT
J: TRBJ2-3
size: NA
D: NA
V: TRBV29-1